This TCR delta chain was profiled in a study of Vδ1+ human thymocytes. Study results and caveats: Thymic TRG and TRD repertoires appeared highly polyclonal, with Gaussian CDR3 length distributions. Despite high sort purity, about 19% of thymic T cell receptor delta sequences were Vdelta2. TRD repertoires were essentially private, unlike widely shared TRG clonotypes.

Germline V gene sequence: CDR1 TSWWSYY, CDR2 QGS. The length of the CDR3 is 17 residues. V dropped 3 bases and J dropped 0; count of bases not matched to a gene: 10. RNA was extracted from the cells and then reverse transcribed. Multiplex PCR used pooled V-gene forward primers and a constant-region reverse primer to amplify CDR3s. TCRdb re-called clones from the multiplex PCR reads via CATT. The sample shows some 73,000 delta-chain clones, around 32% of them seen only once. Thymocytes were sorted as CD3+ TCRVdelta1+ TCRVdelta2- after alphabeta T cell depletion. Between roughly 98% and 99.6% of sorted thymocytes were Vdelta1+. Worth noting for this clone: The antigen is unknown.

The sequenced sample was Vdelta1+ gamma-delta thymocytes from the thymus. The subset: FACS-sorted CD3+ TCRalphabeta- TCRVdelta1+ TCRVdelta2- thymocytes. The source is a boy under two years old who had congenital heart surgery. The V call is TRDV1, the J call TRDJ1, with 7 bases aligning to TRDD3. The CDR3 nucleotides read TGTGCTCTTGGGGATACAGTCCGGATACGCGACACCGATAAACTCATCTTT. Translated, it gives CALGDTVRIRDTDKLIF.